The 3 T cell receptor beta chains reported below all come from one sample, sequenced in a study of blood T cell repertoires in COVID-19 (dated by TCRdb to 2018 to 2020). The library was made by the immunoSEQ multiplex PCR assay. TCRdb holds this immuneACCESS table with in-frame rearrangements only. Some clones are missing; in checked studies, unresolved V genes explain under half, and the rest has no known cause. Within this sample are approximately 7,000 clones, with 88% of them counted one time only. About a fifth of the sample belongs to the ten largest clones. Sequences were obtained from peripheral blood. These receptors originate from a human donor in a cohort sampled during active COVID-19.

This clone was counted only a few times. This sequence joins TRBV4-1 and TRBJ1-2; D possibly corresponds to TRBD1 (6 bases). Germline V CDR1 and CDR2: MGHRA, YSYEKL. Trimming cost V 4 bases and J 10 bases, with 19 bases left between them. The CDR3 sequence is 14 residues long. The CDR3 reads CASSLDRAEVDYTF. DNA of the CDR3: TGCGCCAGCAGCCTGGACAGAGCCGAGGTTGACTACACCTTC.

This clone was counted once. The J gene is TRBJ2-4, the V gene TRBV5-4, with 8 bases aligning to TRBD1. Germline trimming cut 1 base from V and 6 bases from J; bases unmatched to any gene: 3. The germline V gene has CDR1 SGHNT and CDR2 YYREEE (reference sequence). The CDR3 has 14 amino acids. As DNA, the CDR3 is TGTGCCAGCAGCTTGACAGGGGGAAGAAACATTCAGTACTTC. It translates to CASSLTGGRNIQYF.

The rearrangement joins TRBV7-8 to TRBJ2-3; 8 positions match TRBD2. This CDR3 contains 15 residues. Per the germline V gene, CDR1 is SGHVS and CDR2 is FQNEAQ. The trim removed 4 bases at V and 1 base at J, leaving 4 bases unmatched. The CDR3 DNA follows: TGTGCCAGCAGCTCCATAGCGGGACGCACAGATACGCAGTATTTT. Translation: CASSSIAGRTDTQYF.